The T cell receptor beta chain under discussion was sequenced for a study of T cells in Graves' hyperthyroidism and ophthalmopathy. Germline V gene data show CDR1 as LNHDA and CDR2 as SQIVND (reference sequence). V lost 8 bases, J lost 1 base, and 11 bases lay in between. The CDR3 runs 13 residues. Amplification of TCR beta CDR3 regions used RNA as the template. The HTBI set primed first-round TCR CDR3 RT-PCR. TCRdb re-called the multiplex PCR reads with MiXCR, one entry per CDR3 protein. Seen here are under 700,000 distinct CDR3 sequences, roughly 50% observed once, and the top ten hold just over 8%. When ophthalmopathy did not progress within 18 months, Graves' hyperthyroidism was considered stable. Any patient presenting with uncontrolled infection, other autoimmune disease, pregnancy or lactation was left out.

The sequence came from a woman aged 18-30 years with Graves' hyperthyroidism. The sample consisted of peripheral blood or thyroid tissue (not recorded which). This sequence joins TRBV19 and TRBJ1-2; D uncertain. This CDR3 reads CASESSGNYGYTF. The CDR3 coding sequence is TGTGCCAGTGAGTCCTCGGGTAACTATGGCTACACCTTC.